Below, 8 T cell receptor beta chains from the same sample are listed, as sequenced in a study of neurological immune-mediated disorders. A single record per CDR3 protein comes from TCRdb applying MiXCR to the 5' RACE reads. The sample includes about 55,000 distinct CDR3 sequences, 4% seen only once; the top ten take 1.5% to 2%. The sequenced sample consisted of CD4+ T cells from blood. These receptors came from a woman aged 40 to 55 with multiple sclerosis.

This clonotype has ten or more counts. The chain couples TRBV3-1 to TRBJ1-4; D ambiguous. The CDR3 consists of 13 residues. Germline CDR1 is LGHDT and CDR2 is YNNKEL (reference sequence). The germline V and J ends were trimmed by 4 bases and 5 bases, with 8 bases remaining between them. The CDR3 region has the DNA TGTGCCAGCAGCCGACACGGAAATGAAAAACTGTTTTTT. Its translation is CASSRHGNEKLFF.

This clonotype was observed many times. This sequence joins TRBV4-1 and TRBJ2-2, with a tentative D call TRBD2 (5 bases). The germline V and J ends were trimmed by 2 bases and 3 bases, with 10 bases remaining between them. The CDR3 is 15 amino acids. Per the germline V gene, CDR1 is MGHRA and CDR2 is YSYEKL. This CDR3 reads CASSQPWGDTGELFF. The CDR3 region has the DNA TGCGCCAGCAGCCAACCTTGGGGAGACACCGGGGAGCTGTTTTTT.

Many counts were recorded for this clonotype. The chain employs TRBV5-1 and TRBJ2-5; 10 bases align to TRBD1. Germline lookup yields CDR1 SGHRS and CDR2 YFSETQ. The junction had 10 bases not matched to a gene; V was cut back by 4 bases and J by 4 bases. The CDR3 is 16 residues long. The CDR3 sequence: CASSLGTGDPRETQYF. CDR3 nucleotides: TGCGCCAGCAGCCTTGGGACAGGGGACCCTAGAGAGACCCAGTACTTC.

This clonotype came up many times. The CDR3 DNA follows: TGTGCCAGCACCGGTATTTACCGGGACAAGACCAACTATGGCTACACCTTC. Its translation is CASTGIYRDKTNYGYTF. This sequence joins TRBV6-5 and TRBJ1-2, with D tentatively TRBD1 (6 bases). CDR1 and CDR2 from the germline V gene are MNHEY and SVGAGI. V dropped 7 bases and J dropped 2 bases, with 23 bases sitting between them. CDR3 length equals 17 residues.

This clonotype was seen at least ten times. Here the CDR3 reads CASSVRTEQETQYF. Here the CDR3 DNA reads TGTGCCAGCAGTGTACGAACGGAGCAAGAGACCCAGTACTTC. This chain connects TRBV6-1 to TRBJ2-5; the D is unclear. Germline assignment: CDR1 MNHNS and CDR2 SASEGT. The CDR3 has 14 residues. V was pared by 4 bases and J by 2 bases, with 11 bases between.

This clonotype was found many times. The chain couples TRBV10-3 to TRBJ1-3, with D unresolved. V gave up 6 bases and J gave up 1 base, with 10 bases separating them. The length of the CDR3 is 14 residues. Germline V CDR1 and CDR2: ENHRY, SYGVKD. In DNA form, the CDR3 reads TGTGCCATCAGCCTCGGTTCTTCTGGAAACACCATATATTTT. This sequence encodes CAISLGSSGNTIYF.

This clonotype was detected many times. This chain connects TRBV2 to TRBJ1-5, with D unresolved. V lost 3 bases, J lost 6 bases, and 9 bases lay in between. CDR3 length: 13 residues. CDR1 SNHLY and CDR2 FYNNEI come from the germline V gene. The CDR3 nucleotides read TGTGCCAGCAGTGAGGGCAGGAGTCAGCCCCAGCATTTT. This translates into CASSEGRSQPQHF.

This clonotype was counted at least ten times. The chain combines TRBV15 with TRBJ2-3; 11 bases agree with TRBD2. V dropped 2 bases and J dropped 0; count of bases not matched to a gene: 4. The CDR3 spans 17 residues. Germline V gives CDR1 LNHNV, CDR2 YYDKDF (reference sequence). CDR3 loop: CATSRSPSGGSTDTQYF. CDR3 DNA sequence: TGTGCCACCAGCAGATCTCCTAGCGGGGGGAGCACAGATACGCAGTATTTT.